Reported below is one T cell receptor (beta chain). This clone was counted between two and nine times. The target of this receptor is not known. One base away there is no much larger clone; base qualities are not given. TCRbeta CDR3 regions were amplified from genomic DNA by means of the immunoSEQ Assay, a bias-controlled multiplex PCR. Per the authors' processing: Nucleated cell counts per sample were estimated from amplification of reference gene primers within the assay. To quantify the absolute abundance of each unique TCRbeta CDR3 rearrangement, sequence reads were collapsed and filtered. For each sample, productive Simpson clonality was calculated as the square root of Simpson's diversity index over productive rearrangements. TCRdb provides this immuneACCESS table in a form limited to in-frame rearrangements. Some clones are lacking; in checked studies, under half of them reflect an unresolved V gene, and why the rest are absent is not known. That table gives V, J and clone size, and the DNA gave D and trimming. This sample has 150,000 to 180,000 clones in its table, and around three quarters of those were observed once. 1.5% to 2% of the sample comes from the top ten.

Each collaborating institution followed its own protocols to collect whole blood in K2EDTA tubes. Collaborator samples were shipped for TCRbeta analysis as frozen whole blood, isolated PBMCs, or DNA extracted from either sample type. These data belong to a study of blood T cell repertoires in COVID-19 (dated by TCRdb to about 2020). Regarding the study in general: Samples covering the acute and convalescent phases of COVID-19 were provided by collaborators in the United States, Italy and Spain. The material from the prospective study consisted of cDNA or gDNA derived from T cells, B-cell-depleted T cells, or PBMCs. The dataset comprised deeply sampled blood TCRbeta repertoires from subjects exposed to, actively infected with, or recovered from COVID-19. The repertoires were made available in a free public database intended to serve as a resource for research on the immune response to SARS-CoV-2. The samples were drawn from the first 160 participants of the ongoing ImmuneRACE study and from over 950 subjects provided by 6 global collaborators. A de-identified subject ID, COVID-19 status, age in years and sex were almost always included in the sample metadata. Where available, HLA class I and class II types were obtained from metadata supplied by the sample provider rather than from assay-based typing.

What the study reported, not specific to this receptor: Clinical and demographic metadata were provided uncurated, with the amount varying by source and participant.

The CDR3 has 12 amino acids, counting the end cysteine and phenylalanine. Just CDR3 DNA is preserved here, 36 bases in frame from base 1. The germline V gene encodes CDR1 SNHLY and CDR2 FYNNEI. V was cut back by 7 bases and J by 14 bases, leaving a gap of 19 bases between them. Recombination connected TRBV2 to TRBJ2-3; D gene: possibly TRBD1, on 6 matching bases. What was sequenced was peripheral blood. This clonotype was sampled from a man at least 80 years old with acute or convalescent COVID-19. The DNA is TGTGCCAGCACCACCACCGGGACACAGCGGTATTTT. The resulting protein is CASTTTGTQRYF.